These T cell receptor beta chains were read from a single sample in a study of shared clonotypes between healthy human individuals. Some clones are missing from TCRdb's copy, which holds only in-frame ones; the method was immunoSEQ multiplex PCR. Here the sample spans some 1 million clones, about 75% being singletons. Material for sequencing was memory CD4+ T cells sorted from blood. Receptor source: a man aged 18 to 29 in good health. CDR3s include the opening cysteine and the closing phenylalanine or tryptophan. D genes are given only for firm matches. Clone size, where shown, is once, few, many, or a class for clones that have expanded.

size,D,J,V,CDR3,DNA
NA,TRBD1,TRBJ2-7,TRBV6-6,CASSYSFFNSGQQTF,TGTGCCAGCAGTTACTCGTTCTTCAATTCGGGACAGCAAACCTTC
many,NA,TRBJ1-1,TRBV2,CASSVRMNTEAFF,TGTGCCAGCAGTGTTCGTATGAACACTGAAGCTTTCTTT
NA,NA,TRBJ1-5,TRBV5-8,CASSLAGAGRSNQPQHF,TGTGCCAGCAGCTTGGCCGGGGCAGGGAGGAGCAATCAGCCCCAGCATTTT
NA,NA,TRBJ2-7,TRBV6-1,CASRDTTYEQYF,TGTGCCAGCAGAGACACGACCTACGAGCAGTACTTC
NA,NA,TRBJ1-5,TRBV21-1,CASDQPQHF,TGTGCCAGTGACCAGCCCCAGCATTTT
NA,NA,TRBJ2-5,TRBV4-3,CASSQEGTAPGETQYF,TGCGCCAGCAGCCAAGAAGGAACAGCGCCCGGGGAGACCCAGTACTTC
NA,NA,TRBJ2-7,TRBV2,CASSEWGAVSYEQYF,TGTGCCAGCAGTGAATGGGGCGCGGTCTCCTACGAGCAGTACTTC
NA,TRBD1,TRBJ1-6,TRBV18,CASSPTGGEVFSSPLHF,TGTGCCAGCTCACCGACAGGGGGCGAGGTTTTTTCGTCACCCCTCCACTTT
NA,TRBD2,TRBJ2-5,TRBV9,CASSVGLAVETQYF,TGTGCCAGCAGCGTAGGACTAGCGGTTGAGACCCAGTACTTC
NA,NA,TRBJ1-2,TRBV9,CASSRRTEGGYTF,TGTGCCAGCAGCAGACGGACCGAAGGTGGCTACACCTTC
NA,NA,TRBJ1-1,TRBV7-6,CASSPGTMNTEAFF,TGTGCCAGCAGCCCAGGGACAATGAACACTGAAGCTTTCTTT
few,NA,TRBJ1-1,TRBV19,CASSRSRTEAFF,TGTGCCAGTAGTAGGAGTCGGACTGAAGCTTTCTTT
NA,NA,TRBJ2-7,TRBV20-1,CSATNYEQYF,TGCAGTGCCACCAATTACGAGCAGTACTTC
once,TRBD1,TRBJ2-7,TRBV28,CASSKGQAPYEQYF,TGTGCCAGCAGTAAAGGACAGGCTCCCTACGAGCAGTACTTC
NA,NA,TRBJ1-4,TRBV30,CAWSYLIGEKLFF,TGTGCCTGGAGTTACCTGATAGGTGAAAAACTGTTTTTT
NA,TRBD2,TRBJ2-2,TRBV5-1,CASSFSGTNTGELFF,TGCGCCAGCAGCTTTAGCGGGACGAACACCGGGGAGCTGTTTTTT
NA,TRBD1,TRBJ1-6,TRBV27,CASSLSQGANSPLHF,TGTGCCAGCAGTTTATCACAGGGGGCGAATTCACCCCTCCACTTT
NA,NA,TRBJ1-5,TRBV6-1,CASSGQWQNQPQHF,TGTGCCAGCAGTGGTCAGTGGCAGAATCAGCCCCAGCATTTT
NA,TRBD1,TRBJ2-7,TRBV5-8,CASSWSPYTSSTGTYEQYF,TGTGCCAGCAGTTGGTCCCCCTATACCTCCTCGACAGGGACCTACGAGCAGTACTTC
NA,NA,TRBJ2-2,TRBV11-2,CASSLSPGNGELFF,TGTGCCAGCAGCTTAAGCCCCGGGAACGGGGAGCTGTTTTTT
NA,NA,TRBJ2-6,TRBV2,CASSEYGDLAGANVLTF,TGTGCCAGCAGTGAATATGGGGATCTGGCTGGGGCCAACGTCCTGACTTTC
many,TRBD2,TRBJ2-5,TRBV7-2,CASSLGTSGTQYF,TGTGCCAGCAGCTTGGGGACTAGCGGGACCCAGTACTTC
NA,NA,TRBJ1-2,TRBV5-1,CASSSRDGASNYGYTF,TGCGCCAGCAGCTCCCGGGACGGTGCCTCTAACTATGGCTACACCTTC